The sequence of this T cell receptor (beta chain) was determined in a study of blood T cell repertoires in COVID-19. Original data processing: Amplification with reference gene primers provided the estimates of nucleated cell counts. Sequencing was performed with immunoSEQ multiplex PCR; in TCRdb, only in-frame clones are kept and a portion is missing. V and J calls plus clone size are reproduced from that table; the DNA served to infer D and trimming. This sample has approximately 99,000 clones; around 87% occur once, and the top ten carry just under 20%. The TCR comes from a human donor in a cohort sampled during active COVID-19. Sequenced: peripheral blood.

DNA of the CDR3: TGTGCCAGCAGCTTTCCGACTAGCGGGAGTAACACCGGGGAGCTGTTTTTT. This codes for CASSFPTSGSNTGELFF. The rearrangement joins TRBV7-2 to TRBJ2-2; 12 bases agree with TRBD2. The CDR3 totals 17 residues. Germline V CDR1 and CDR2: SGHTA, FQGNSA. The V segment lost 3 bases and the J segment 2 bases; nucleotides outside the gene matches: 4.